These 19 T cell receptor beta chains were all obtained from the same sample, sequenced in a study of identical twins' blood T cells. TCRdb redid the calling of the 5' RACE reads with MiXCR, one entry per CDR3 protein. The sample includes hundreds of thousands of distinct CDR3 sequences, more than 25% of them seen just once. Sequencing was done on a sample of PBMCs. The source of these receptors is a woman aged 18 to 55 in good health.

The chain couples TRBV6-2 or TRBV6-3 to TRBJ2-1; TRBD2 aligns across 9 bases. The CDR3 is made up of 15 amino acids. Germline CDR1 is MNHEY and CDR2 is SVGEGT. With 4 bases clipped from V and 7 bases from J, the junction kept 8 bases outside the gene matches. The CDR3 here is CASSSLRTSVNEQFF. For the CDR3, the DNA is TGTGCCAGCAGTTCCCTGAGGACTAGCGTAAATGAGCAGTTCTTC.

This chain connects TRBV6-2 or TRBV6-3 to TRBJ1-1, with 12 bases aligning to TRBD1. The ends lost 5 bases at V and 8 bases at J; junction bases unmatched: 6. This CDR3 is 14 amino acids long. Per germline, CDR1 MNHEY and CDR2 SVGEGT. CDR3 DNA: TGTGCCAGCAGTCAAACCGGGACAGGGGGCGAAGCTTTCTTT. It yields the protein CASSQTGTGGEAFF.

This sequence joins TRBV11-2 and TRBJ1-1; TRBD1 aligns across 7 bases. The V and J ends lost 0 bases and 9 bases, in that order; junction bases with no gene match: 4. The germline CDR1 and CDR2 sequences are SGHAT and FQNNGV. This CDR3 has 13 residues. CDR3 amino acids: CASSLDRQGKAFF. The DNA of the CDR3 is TGTGCCAGCAGCTTAGACCGACAGGGTAAAGCTTTCTTT.

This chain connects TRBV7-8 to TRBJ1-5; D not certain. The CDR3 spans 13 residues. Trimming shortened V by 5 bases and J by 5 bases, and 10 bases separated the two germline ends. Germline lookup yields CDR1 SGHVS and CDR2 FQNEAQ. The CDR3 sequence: CASSPTAYQPQHF. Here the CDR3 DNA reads TGTGCCAGCAGCCCAACAGCATATCAGCCCCAGCATTTT.

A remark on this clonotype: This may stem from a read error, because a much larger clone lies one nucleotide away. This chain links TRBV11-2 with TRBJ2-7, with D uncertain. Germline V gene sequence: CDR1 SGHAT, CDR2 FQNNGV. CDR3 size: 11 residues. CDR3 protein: CAGSLSSEQYF. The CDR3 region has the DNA TGTGCCGGCAGCTTATCCAGCGAGCAGTACTTC.

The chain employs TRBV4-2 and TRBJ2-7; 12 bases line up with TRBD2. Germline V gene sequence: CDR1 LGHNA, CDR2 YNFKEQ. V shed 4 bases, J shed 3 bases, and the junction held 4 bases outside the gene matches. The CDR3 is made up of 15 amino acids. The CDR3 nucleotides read TGTGCCAGCAGCCCTCGGACTAGCGGGATCTACGAGCAGTACTTC. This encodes CASSPRTSGIYEQYF.

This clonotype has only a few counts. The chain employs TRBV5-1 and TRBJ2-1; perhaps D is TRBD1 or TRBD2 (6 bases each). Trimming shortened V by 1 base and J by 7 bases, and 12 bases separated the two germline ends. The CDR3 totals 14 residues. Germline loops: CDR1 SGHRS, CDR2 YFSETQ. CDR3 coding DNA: TGCGCCAGCAGCTTGTGGGGGGCTCCGAATGAGCAGTTCTTC. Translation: CASSLWGAPNEQFF.

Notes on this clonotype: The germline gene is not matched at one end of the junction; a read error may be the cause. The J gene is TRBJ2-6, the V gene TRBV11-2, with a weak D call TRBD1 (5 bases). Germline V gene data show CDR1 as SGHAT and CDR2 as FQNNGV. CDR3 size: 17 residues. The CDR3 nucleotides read TGTGCCAGCAGCTTAGGTGCCGTGAGCTCTGGGGCCAACGTCCTGGCTTTC. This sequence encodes CASSLGAVSSGANVLAF.

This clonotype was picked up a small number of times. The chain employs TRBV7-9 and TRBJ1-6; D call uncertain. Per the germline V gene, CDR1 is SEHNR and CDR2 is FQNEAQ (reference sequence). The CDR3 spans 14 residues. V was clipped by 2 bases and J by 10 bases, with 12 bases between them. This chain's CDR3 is CASSLSGLESPLHF. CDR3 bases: TGTGCCAGCAGCTTATCTGGGTTAGAATCACCCCTCCACTTT.

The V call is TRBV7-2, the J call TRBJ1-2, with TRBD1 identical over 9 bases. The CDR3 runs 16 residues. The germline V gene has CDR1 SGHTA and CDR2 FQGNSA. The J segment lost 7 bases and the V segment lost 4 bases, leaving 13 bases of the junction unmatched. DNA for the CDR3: TGTGCCAGCAGCTCTATCCGGGACAGGGTGGGAGGTGGCTACACCTTC. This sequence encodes CASSSIRDRVGGGYTF.

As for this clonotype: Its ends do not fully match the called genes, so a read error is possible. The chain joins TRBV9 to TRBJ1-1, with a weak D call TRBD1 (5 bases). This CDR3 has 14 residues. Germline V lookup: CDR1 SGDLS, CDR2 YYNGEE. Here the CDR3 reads CAGSDPSGGTEAFF. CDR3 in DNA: TGTGCCGGCAGCGATCCATCGGGGGGCACTGAAGCTTTCTTT.

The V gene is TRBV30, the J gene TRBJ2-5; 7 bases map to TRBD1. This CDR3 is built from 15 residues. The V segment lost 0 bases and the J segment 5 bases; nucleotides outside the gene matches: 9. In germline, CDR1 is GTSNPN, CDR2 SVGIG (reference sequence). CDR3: CAWSVLQGLTETQYF. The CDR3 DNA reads TGTGCCTGGAGTGTATTACAGGGGCTTACGGAGACCCAGTACTTC.

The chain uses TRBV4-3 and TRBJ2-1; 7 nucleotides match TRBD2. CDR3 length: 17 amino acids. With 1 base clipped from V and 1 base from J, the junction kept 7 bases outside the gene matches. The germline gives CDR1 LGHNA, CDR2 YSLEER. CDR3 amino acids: CASSQVKAGMSYNEQFF. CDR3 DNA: TGCGCCAGCAGCCAAGTTAAAGCGGGAATGTCCTACAATGAGCAGTTCTTC.

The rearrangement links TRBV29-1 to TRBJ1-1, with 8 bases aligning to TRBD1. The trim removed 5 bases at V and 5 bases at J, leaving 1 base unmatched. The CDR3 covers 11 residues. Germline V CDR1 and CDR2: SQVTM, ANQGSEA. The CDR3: CSVWTGTEAFF. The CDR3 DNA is TGCAGCGTTTGGACAGGGACTGAAGCTTTCTTT.

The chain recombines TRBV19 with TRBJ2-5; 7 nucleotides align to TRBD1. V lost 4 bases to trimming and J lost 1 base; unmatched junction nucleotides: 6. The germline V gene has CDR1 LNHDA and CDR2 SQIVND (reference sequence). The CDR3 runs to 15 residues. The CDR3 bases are TGTGCCAGTAGTACCCGGACAGGCTTCCAAGAGACCCAGTACTTC. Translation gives CASSTRTGFQETQYF.

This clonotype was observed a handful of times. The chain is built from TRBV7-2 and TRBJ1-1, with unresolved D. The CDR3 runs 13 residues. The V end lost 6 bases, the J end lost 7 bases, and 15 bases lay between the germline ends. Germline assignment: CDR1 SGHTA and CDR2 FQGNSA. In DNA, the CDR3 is TGTGCCAGCAGTTTAACGACGGGTGGTGAAGCTTTCTTT. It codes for CASSLTTGGEAFF.

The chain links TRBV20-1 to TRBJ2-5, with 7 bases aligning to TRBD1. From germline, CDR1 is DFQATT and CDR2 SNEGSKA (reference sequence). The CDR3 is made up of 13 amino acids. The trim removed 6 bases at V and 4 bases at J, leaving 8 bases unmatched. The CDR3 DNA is TGCAGTGCCAAGGGACAGACCAGAGAGACCCAGTACTTC. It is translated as CSAKGQTRETQYF.

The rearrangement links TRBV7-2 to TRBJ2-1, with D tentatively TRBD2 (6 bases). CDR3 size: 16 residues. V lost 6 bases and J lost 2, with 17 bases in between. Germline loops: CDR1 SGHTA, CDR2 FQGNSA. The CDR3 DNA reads TGTGCCAGCAGTTTATTACCTAGCGAGACCTACAATGAGCAGTTCTTC. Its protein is CASSLLPSETYNEQFF.

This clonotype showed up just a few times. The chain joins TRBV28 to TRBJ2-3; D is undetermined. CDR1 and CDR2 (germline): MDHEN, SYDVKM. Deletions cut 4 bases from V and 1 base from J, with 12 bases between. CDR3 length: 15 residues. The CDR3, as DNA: TGTGCCAGCAGTTACCGGCGGACCCGCACAGATACGCAGTATTTT. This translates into CASSYRRTRTDTQYF.